This T cell receptor beta chain was observed in a study of breast tumors, draining lymph nodes, adjacent tissues. MiXCR, run by TCRdb on the multiplex PCR reads, gives a single entry per CDR3 protein. The sample has fewer than 200,000 distinct CDR3 sequences, roughly 30% seen once. In its sample, this clonotype was seen many times. Breast cancer patients provided tissue from their axillary draining lymph nodes. V was clipped by 3 bases and J by 6 bases, with 12 bases between them. From germline, CDR1 is MNHNS and CDR2 SASEGT. The CDR3 is 14 residues long. What was sequenced was axillary lymph node tissue. The chain has TRBV6-1 and TRBJ1-5; D call uncertain. This clonotype was sampled from a female donor with breast cancer. Some clones in this sample may be carry-over from other donors' samples. CDR3 residues: CASSDSGKRQPQHF. Here the CDR3 DNA reads TGTGCCAGCAGTGATTCCGGGAAGCGTCAGCCCCAGCATTTT.